A selection of T cell receptor beta chains follows, all from one sample in a study of T cells in Graves' hyperthyroidism and ophthalmopathy. Via MiXCR, TCRdb re-called the multiplex PCR reads, giving one row per CDR3 protein. The sample lists 640,000 or so distinct CDR3 sequences; about 15% were seen once. The sequencing sample was made of blood. These receptors were obtained from a woman aged 40 to 50 with Graves' ophthalmopathy. Both conserved end residues are part of each CDR3. D genes are given only for firm matches. Clone size is shown for a subset of rows, as once, few, many or a class of expanded clone.

TRBJ2-7	.	TRBD2	TRBV30	TGTGCCTGGAGTGTGGGAAGCGGGAACGAGCAGTACTTC	CAWSVGSGNEQYF
TRBJ2-7	many	.	TRBV6-1	TGTGCCAGCAGTGAAATAGGAGTGCCGGGACACCCGGCTTTC	CASSEIGVPGHPAF
TRBJ1-1	.	TRBD1	TRBV6-2/TRBV6-3	TGTGCCAGCAGTTTCCGGACAGGGGTGAACACTGAAGCTTTCTTT	CASSFRTGVNTEAFF
TRBJ1-2	many	TRBD1	TRBV6-5	TGTGCCAGCAGCCTTCTGGACAGGGTTAACTATGGCTACACCTTC	CASSLLDRVNYGYTF
TRBJ2-4	many	.	TRBV19	TGTGCCAGTAGTAACATTCGGGCAGGGAGCGCCATTCAGTACTTC	CASSNIRAGSAIQYF
TRBJ2-4	.	TRBD1	TRBV20-1	TGCAGTGCTAGAGATCAGGGGGCTGCCAAAAACATTCAGTACTTC	CSARDQGAAKNIQYF
TRBJ1-1	many	TRBD1	TRBV7-2	TGTGCCAGCAGTAGGGGGCTCTCAACTGAAGCTTTCTTT	CASSRGLSTEAFF
TRBJ1-5	many	TRBD1	TRBV19	TGTGCCAGTAGTATCTGGACAGGGTCGAGCAATCAGCCCCAGCATTTT	CASSIWTGSSNQPQHF
TRBJ1-1	many	.	TRBV7-9	TGTGCCAGCAGCACGGACCGTCGTGAAGCTTTCTTT	CASSTDRREAFF
TRBJ1-6	.	.	TRBV6-2/TRBV6-3	TGTGCCAGCAGTTACGAACGGAATTCACCCCTCCACTTT	CASSYERNSPLHF
TRBJ2-7	.	.	TRBV6-1	TGTGCCAGCACTACCAGGGATTTGACCGCCTACGAGCAGTACTTC	CASTTRDLTAYEQYF
TRBJ2-5	once	.	TRBV4-2	TGTGCCAGCAGCCAAGAGGCGGCGATACAAGAGACCCAGTACTTC	CASSQEAAIQETQYF
TRBJ2-7	many	.	TRBV28	TGTGCCAGCAGTACCACGGGTGGGACGTCCTACGAGCAGTACTTC	CASSTTGGTSYEQYF
TRBJ1-1	many	.	TRBV7-9	TGTGCCAGCACCATTGGGGGTTCGGGATATGAAGCTTTCTTT	CASTIGGSGYEAFF